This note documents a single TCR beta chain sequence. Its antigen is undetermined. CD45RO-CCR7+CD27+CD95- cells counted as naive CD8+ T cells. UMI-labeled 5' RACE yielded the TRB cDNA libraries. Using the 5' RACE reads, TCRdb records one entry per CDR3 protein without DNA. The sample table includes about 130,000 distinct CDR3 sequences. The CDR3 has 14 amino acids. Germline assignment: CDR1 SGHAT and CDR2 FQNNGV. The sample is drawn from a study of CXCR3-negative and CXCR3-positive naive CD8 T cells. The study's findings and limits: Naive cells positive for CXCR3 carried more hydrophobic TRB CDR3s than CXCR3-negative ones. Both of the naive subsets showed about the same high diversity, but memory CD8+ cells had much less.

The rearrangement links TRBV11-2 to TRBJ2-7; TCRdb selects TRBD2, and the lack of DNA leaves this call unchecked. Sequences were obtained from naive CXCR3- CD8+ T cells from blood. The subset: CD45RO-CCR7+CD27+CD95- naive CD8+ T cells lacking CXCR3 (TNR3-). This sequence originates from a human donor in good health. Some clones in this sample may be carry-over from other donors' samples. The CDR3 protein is CASSLVGGEYEQYF.